These T cell receptor beta chains were read from a single sample in a study of PD-L1 blockade in urothelial cancer. This table comes from immunoSEQ multiplex PCR, and its TCRdb copy is limited to in-frame clones, with some not included. The sample contains about 50,000 clones, about 82% of which appear only once. This material consisted of PBMCs, taken around atezolizumab (anti-PD-L1) treatment. Receptor source: a man aged 55 to 69 with urothelial cancer. CDR3s include the opening cysteine and the closing phenylalanine or tryptophan. Fields, in order: V gene, clone size, J gene, D gene, CDR3 DNA, CDR3 protein. D genes are given only for firm matches. Not all rows give a size; the values are once, few, many and, for expanded clones, a class.

TRBV19	-	TRBJ1-1	-	TGTGCCAGTAGAACAACAGGGATTGAAGCTTTCTTT	CASRTTGIEAFF
TRBV27	-	TRBJ2-4	TRBD1	TGTGCCAGCAGTTCGGACAGGGTCAATTCGCGACTAGCCAAAAACATTCAGTACTTC	CASSSDRVNSRLAKNIQYF
TRBV2	-	TRBJ2-7	TRBD2	TGTGCCAGAGGGGGAGGGACTAGCCGGGTCCACGAGCAGTACTTC	CARGGGTSRVHEQYF
TRBV6-1	-	TRBJ2-5	TRBD2	TGTGCCAGCAGCGCTCGGCCGGGAGGGACCCAGTACTTC	CASSARPGGTQYF
TRBV7-2	-	TRBJ2-7	-	TGTGCCAGCAGCCCGAGCGTCTACGAGCAGTACTTC	CASSPSVYEQYF
TRBV5-1	-	TRBJ2-5	TRBD1	TGCGCCAGCAGCTTGGCCCAGGGGGCGAGGGAGACCCAGTACTTC	CASSLAQGARETQYF
TRBV19	-	TRBJ2-2	TRBD2	TGTGCCAGTAGTATTCTCAGGCGACTAGCGGGAGGAAGCACCGGGGAGCTGTTTTTT	CASSILRRLAGGSTGELFF
TRBV5-6	-	TRBJ2-1	TRBD1	TGTGCCAGCAGCTCGCTCGGGACAGGCTTAAATGAGCAGTTCTTC	CASSSLGTGLNEQFF
TRBV5-1	-	TRBJ2-3	TRBD2	TGCGCCAGCAGCTTGGCTAGCGGGGAAGATACGCAGTATTTT	CASSLASGEDTQYF
TRBV5-5	-	TRBJ2-7	TRBD1	TGTGCCAGCAGCCAATCACAGGGGGCGGCCTACGAGCAGTACTTC	CASSQSQGAAYEQYF
TRBV14	once	TRBJ1-2	-	TGTGCCAGCAGCCAACACGACAGGATCAATGGCTACACCTTC	CASSQHDRINGYTF
TRBV9	-	TRBJ2-5	-	TGTGCCAGCAGCCCCCCCCGGGGTGGGTTTGGTCAGACCCAGTACTTC	CASSPPRGGFGQTQYF
TRBV4-1	once	TRBJ2-1	-	TGCGCCAGCAGCATTCACAGGGACTCCTACAATGAGCAGTTCTTC	CASSIHRDSYNEQFF
TRBV5-1	-	TRBJ1-1	TRBD1	TGCGCCAGCAGCTTCGGACAGGGGAACACTGAAGCTTTCTTT	CASSFGQGNTEAFF
TRBV28	once	TRBJ1-5	-	TGTGCCAGCAGCCTTCTATATCACAGGGGCAATCAGCCCCAGCATTTT	CASSLLYHRGNQPQHF
TRBV7-3	-	TRBJ2-2	-	TGTGCCAGCAGCCCCTCCCGGGATCCGAACACCGGGGAGCTGTTTTTT	CASSPSRDPNTGELFF
TRBV10-3	-	TRBJ1-6	-	TGTGCCATCAGTGCGGGACTGAACTATAATTCACCCCTCCACTTT	CAISAGLNYNSPLHF
TRBV6-5	-	TRBJ1-4	-	TGTGCCAGCAGCGATCCCTTGAGGGAAAAACTGTTTTTT	CASSDPLREKLFF
TRBV11-3	-	TRBJ2-6	TRBD1	TGTGCCAGCAACCAAGGGGGCTGGGGAGGGGCCAACGTCCTGACTTTC	CASNQGGWGGANVLTF
TRBV18	-	TRBJ1-4	TRBD1	TGTGCCAGCTCATCGGGACAGGGGTTGGAAAAACTGTTTTTT	CASSSGQGLEKLFF
TRBV5-4	-	TRBJ2-6	-	TGTGCCAGCAGCGGGATCCCGTCCCAGGGTTCTGGGGCCAACGTCCTGACTTTC	CASSGIPSQGSGANVLTF
TRBV6-5	-	TRBJ1-2	-	TGTGCCAGCAGTTCGCCGAGCTTTGGCTACACCTTC	CASSSPSFGYTF
TRBV5-4	-	TRBJ2-3	-	TGTGCCAGCAGCTTGGCCCGTGGGAGCCATAGCACAGATACGCAGTATTTT	CASSLARGSHSTDTQYF
TRBV7-9	-	TRBJ2-7	-	TGTGCCAGCAGCTTCGTCGGCCAGGGCTACGAGCAGTACTTC	CASSFVGQGYEQYF
TRBV19	once	TRBJ1-4	TRBD1	TGTGCCAGTAGTAGTCCGGGAGGGGGCGAGAATGAAAAACTGTTTTTT	CASSSPGGGENEKLFF
TRBV6-1	-	TRBJ1-1	-	TGTGCCAGCAGAGCGGGACAAAGGGCTTTCTTT	CASRAGQRAFF
TRBV5-6	-	TRBJ2-6	TRBD1	TGTGCCAGCAGCTGGGACAGAGGTCACGTCCTGACTTTC	CASSWDRGHVLTF
TRBV27	-	TRBJ2-7	TRBD2	TGTGCCAGCAGTTTATCACTAGCGGGAGTCGAGCAGTACTTC	CASSLSLAGVEQYF
TRBV7-2	-	TRBJ2-5	TRBD2	TGTGCCAGCAGCCCCTTTAGGGAGGGACAAGAGACCCAGTACTTC	CASSPFREGQETQYF
TRBV30	-	TRBJ1-4	-	TGTGCCTGGAGCCTCCCGGACTATAGTGGGGAAAAACTGTTTTTT	CAWSLPDYSGEKLFF
TRBV9	-	TRBJ2-7	-	TGTGCCAGCAGCGTAGACCTTGGACAGACCTACGAGCAGTACTTC	CASSVDLGQTYEQYF
TRBV5-8	-	TRBJ2-7	-	TGTGCCAGCAGCGTAGACAGTCCTCGTCCCTACGAGCAGTACTTC	CASSVDSPRPYEQYF
TRBV9	-	TRBJ1-1	-	TGTGCCAGCAGCGTCGCAGGATCCTGGAACACTGAAGCTTTCTTT	CASSVAGSWNTEAFF
TRBV5-1	-	TRBJ2-7	-	TGCGCCACCTCCGTGGACGGGACCTACGAGCAGTACTTC	CATSVDGTYEQYF
TRBV7-8	-	TRBJ2-2	TRBD2	TGTGCCAGCAGCTTGACGCAGCGGGGTAACACCGGGGAGCTGTTTTTT	CASSLTQRGNTGELFF
TRBV27	-	TRBJ2-7	TRBD1	TGTGCCAGCAGTTCTCAGGACAGGGGTTACGAGCAGTACTTC	CASSSQDRGYEQYF
TRBV7-2	-	TRBJ2-5	-	TGTGCCAGCAGCTTTCAGATGAGGGAGACCCAGTACTTC	CASSFQMRETQYF
TRBV15	-	TRBJ1-4	TRBD1	TGTGCCACCAGCAGAGTGGTTCCGACAGGGACTGAAAAACTGTTTTTT	CATSRVVPTGTEKLFF
TRBV5-1	-	TRBJ2-5	TRBD2	TGCGCCAGCAGCTTGGCGAGACTAGCGGGAGGGCCCTCGGAGACCCAGTACTTC	CASSLARLAGGPSETQYF
TRBV4-3	-	TRBJ1-6	-	TGCGCCAGCAGCCAAGCTAACATTGCTGACTTCGTTAATTCACCCCTCCACTTT	CASSQANIADFVNSPLHF
TRBV7-9	-	TRBJ1-6	-	TGTGCCAGCAGCAGGGGTGGTTCACCCCTCCACTTT	CASSRGGSPLHF
TRBV19	-	TRBJ2-5	TRBD1	TGTGCCAGTAGTATCCCTGACAGGGCCCAAGAGACCCAGTACTTC	CASSIPDRAQETQYF
TRBV18	-	TRBJ2-1	TRBD1	TGTGCCAGCTCACCCCAGAGACCGACAGGGACGAGTAATGAGCAGTTCTTC	CASSPQRPTGTSNEQFF
TRBV19	-	TRBJ2-7	TRBD1	TGTGCCAGTAGTACCACAGGGGAAGGCTGGGACGAGCAGTACTTC	CASSTTGEGWDEQYF
TRBV5-1	-	TRBJ2-3	-	TGCGCCAGCAGCTTGGCCGCGGGGACAGATACGCAGTATTTT	CASSLAAGTDTQYF
TRBV7-6	-	TRBJ1-1	-	TGTGCCAGCAGCTTAGACAGGAACACTGAAGCTTTCTTT	CASSLDRNTEAFF
TRBV5-5	-	TRBJ1-3	-	TGTGCCAGCAGCTTGGGTTACGGGGGGCTATCTGGAAACACCATATATTTT	CASSLGYGGLSGNTIYF
TRBV10-3	-	TRBJ1-1	-	TGTGCCATCGGGGCAGAGAACACTGAAGCTTTCTTT	CAIGAENTEAFF
TRBV18	-	TRBJ1-2	TRBD1	TGTGCCAGCTCATCGGGACAGGGCAACTATGGCTACACCTTC	CASSSGQGNYGYTF
TRBV30	once	TRBJ2-7	TRBD1	TGTGCCTGCCGGGGACAGGGGGCGCGGTACGAGCAGTACTTC	CACRGQGARYEQYF
TRBV6-4	few	TRBJ2-1	-	TGTGCCAGCGGGACGGGGGACTCCTACAATGAGCAGTTCTTC	CASGTGDSYNEQFF
TRBV28	-	TRBJ1-5	-	TGTGCCAGCAGCCTAAGTTTGGGCAATCAGCCCCAGCATTTT	CASSLSLGNQPQHF
TRBV15	-	TRBJ2-1	TRBD2	TGTGCCACCAGCAGACCTAGCGGGAATGAGCAGTTCTTC	CATSRPSGNEQFF